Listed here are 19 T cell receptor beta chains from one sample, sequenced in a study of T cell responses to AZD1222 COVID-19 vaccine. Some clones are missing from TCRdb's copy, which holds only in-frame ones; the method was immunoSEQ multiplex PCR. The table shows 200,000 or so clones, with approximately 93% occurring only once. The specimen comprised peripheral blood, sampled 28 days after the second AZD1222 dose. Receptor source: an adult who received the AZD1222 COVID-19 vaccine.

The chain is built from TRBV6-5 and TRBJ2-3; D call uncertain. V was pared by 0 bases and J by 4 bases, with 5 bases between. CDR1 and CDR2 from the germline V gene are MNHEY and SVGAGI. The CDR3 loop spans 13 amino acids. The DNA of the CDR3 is TGTGCCAGCAGTTACTCGGGTCCAGATACGCAGTATTTT. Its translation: CASSYSGPDTQYF.

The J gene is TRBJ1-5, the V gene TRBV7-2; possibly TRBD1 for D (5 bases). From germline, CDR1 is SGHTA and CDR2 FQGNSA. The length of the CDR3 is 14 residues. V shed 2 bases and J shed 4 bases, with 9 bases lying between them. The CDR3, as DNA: TGTGCCAGCAGCTTAAATGGGGGAAATCAGCCCCAGCATTTT. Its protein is CASSLNGGNQPQHF.

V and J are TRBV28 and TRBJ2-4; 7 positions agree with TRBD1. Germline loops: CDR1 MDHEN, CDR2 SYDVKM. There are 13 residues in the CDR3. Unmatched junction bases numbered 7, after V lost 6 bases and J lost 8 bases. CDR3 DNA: TGTGCCAGCAGACCGACAGGGCTGGACATTCAGTACTTC. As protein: CASRPTGLDIQYF.

The CDR3 sequence is CASRPDRIYGYTF. CDR3 coding DNA: TGTGCCAGTAGGCCGGACAGGATCTATGGCTACACCTTC. The chain has TRBV19 and TRBJ1-2; 7 bases map to TRBD1. Germline-derived CDR1 and CDR2 are LNHDA and SQIVND (reference sequence). The ends lost 6 bases at V and 4 bases at J; junction bases unmatched: 5. This CDR3 region has 13 residues.

The CDR3 loop is CASSLEVRLETEAFF. Here the CDR3 DNA reads TGCGCCAGCAGCTTGGAGGTCAGGTTGGAGACTGAAGCTTTCTTT. The rearrangement joins TRBV5-1 to TRBJ1-1, with D uncertain. CDR3 length: 15 amino acids. The V gene lost 0 bases and the J gene lost 5 bases, with 14 bases spanning the gap. CDR1 SGHRS and CDR2 YFSETQ come from the germline V gene.

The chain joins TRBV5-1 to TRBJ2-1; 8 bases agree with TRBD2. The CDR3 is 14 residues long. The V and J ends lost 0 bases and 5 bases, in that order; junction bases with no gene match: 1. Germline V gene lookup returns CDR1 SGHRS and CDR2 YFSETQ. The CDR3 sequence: CASSLELADNEQFF. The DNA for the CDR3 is TGCGCCAGCAGCTTGGAACTAGCGGACAATGAGCAGTTCTTC. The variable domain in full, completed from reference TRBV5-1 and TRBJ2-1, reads KAGVTQTPRYLIKTRGQQVTLSCSPISGHRSVSWYQQTPGQGLQFLFEYFSETQRNKGNFPGRFSGRQFSNSRSEMNVSTLELGDSALYLCASSLELADNEQFFGPGTRLTVL.

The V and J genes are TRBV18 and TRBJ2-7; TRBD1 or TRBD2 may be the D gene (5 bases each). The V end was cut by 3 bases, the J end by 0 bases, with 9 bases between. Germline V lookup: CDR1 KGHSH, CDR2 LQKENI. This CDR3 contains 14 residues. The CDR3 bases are TGTGCCAGCTCACCGGGACGGAGCTCCTACGAGCAGTACTTC. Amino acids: CASSPGRSSYEQYF.

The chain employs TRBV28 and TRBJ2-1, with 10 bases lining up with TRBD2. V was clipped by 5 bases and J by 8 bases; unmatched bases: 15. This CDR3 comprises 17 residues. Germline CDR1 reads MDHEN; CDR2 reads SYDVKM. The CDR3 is CASSPLSLAGGRDEQFF. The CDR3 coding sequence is TGTGCCAGCAGTCCGCTTTCCTTAGCGGGGGGTCGGGATGAGCAGTTCTTC.

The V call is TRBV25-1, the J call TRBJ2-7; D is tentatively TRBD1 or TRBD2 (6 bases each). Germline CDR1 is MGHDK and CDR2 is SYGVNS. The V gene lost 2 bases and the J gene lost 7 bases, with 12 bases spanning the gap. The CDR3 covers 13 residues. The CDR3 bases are TGTGCCAGCAGTGAAGGGGGGCCGTCTGAGCAGTACTTC. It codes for CASSEGGPSEQYF.

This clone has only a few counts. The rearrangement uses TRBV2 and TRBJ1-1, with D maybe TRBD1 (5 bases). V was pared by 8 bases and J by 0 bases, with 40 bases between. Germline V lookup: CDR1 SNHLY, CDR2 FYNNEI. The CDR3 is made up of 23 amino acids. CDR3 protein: CASWGRVHISGGGRSQMNTEAFF. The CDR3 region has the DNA TGTGCCAGCTGGGGTCGAGTGCACATCAGTGGGGGAGGTCGATCGCAGATGAACACTGAAGCTTTCTTT.

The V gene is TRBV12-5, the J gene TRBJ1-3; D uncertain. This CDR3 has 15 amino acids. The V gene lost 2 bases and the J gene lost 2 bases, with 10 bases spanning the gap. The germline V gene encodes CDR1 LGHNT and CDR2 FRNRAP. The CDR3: CASGLPREPGNTIYF. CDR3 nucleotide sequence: TGTGCTAGTGGTTTGCCACGGGAGCCTGGAAACACCATATATTTT.

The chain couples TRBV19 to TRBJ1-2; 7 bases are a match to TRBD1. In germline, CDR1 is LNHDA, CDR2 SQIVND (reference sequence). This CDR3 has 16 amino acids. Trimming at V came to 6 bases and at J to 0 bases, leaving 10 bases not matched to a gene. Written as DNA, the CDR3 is TGTGCCAGTAGCCATAGGACAGGCGCAGCTAACTATGGCTACACCTTC. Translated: CASSHRTGAANYGYTF.

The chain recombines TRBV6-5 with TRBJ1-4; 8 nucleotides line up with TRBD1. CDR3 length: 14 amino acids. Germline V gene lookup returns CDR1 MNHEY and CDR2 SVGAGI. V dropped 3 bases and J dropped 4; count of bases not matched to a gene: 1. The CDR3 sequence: CASSYGQGNEKLFF. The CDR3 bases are TGTGCCAGCAGTTATGGACAGGGTAATGAAAAACTGTTTTTT.

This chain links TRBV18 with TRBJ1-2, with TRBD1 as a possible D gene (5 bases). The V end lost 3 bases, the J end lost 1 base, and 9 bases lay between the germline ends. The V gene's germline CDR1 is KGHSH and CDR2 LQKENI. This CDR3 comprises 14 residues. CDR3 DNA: TGTGCCAGCTCACCTGACAGCCGTAACTATGGCTACACCTTC. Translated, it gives CASSPDSRNYGYTF.

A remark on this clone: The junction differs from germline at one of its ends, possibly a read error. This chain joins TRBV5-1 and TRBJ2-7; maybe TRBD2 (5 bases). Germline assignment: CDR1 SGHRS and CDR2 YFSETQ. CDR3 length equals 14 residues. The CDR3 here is CASSLDSRNYEQYF. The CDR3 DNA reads TGCGCCAGCAGTTTGGACTCCCGGAACTACGAGCAGTACTTC.

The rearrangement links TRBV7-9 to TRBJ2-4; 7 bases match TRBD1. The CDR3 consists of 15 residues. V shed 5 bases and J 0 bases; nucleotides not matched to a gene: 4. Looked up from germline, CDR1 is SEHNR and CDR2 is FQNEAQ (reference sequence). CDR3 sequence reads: CASSQTGVAKNIQYF. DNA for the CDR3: TGTGCCAGCAGCCAAACAGGGGTAGCCAAAAACATTCAGTACTTC.

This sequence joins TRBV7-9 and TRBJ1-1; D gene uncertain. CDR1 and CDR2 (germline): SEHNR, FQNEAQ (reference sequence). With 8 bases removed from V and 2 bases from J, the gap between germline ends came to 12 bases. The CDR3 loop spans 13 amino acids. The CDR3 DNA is TGTGCCAGCCTCCAAGACGGTAACACTGAAGCTTTCTTT. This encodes CASLQDGNTEAFF. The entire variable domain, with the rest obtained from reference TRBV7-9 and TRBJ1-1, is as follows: DTGVSQNPRHKITKRGQNVTFRCDPISEHNRLYWYRQTLGQGPEFLTYFQNEAQLEKSRLLSDRFSAERPKGSFSTLEIQRTEQGDSAMYLCASLQDGNTEAFFGQGTRLTVV.

CDR3 bases: TGTGCCAGCTGCGAGGACAAGAGCTCTGGAAACACCATATATTTT. Residues: CASCEDKSSGNTIYF. V is TRBV25-1 and J is TRBJ1-3; perhaps TRBD1 as D (5 bases). CDR1 is MGHDK, CDR2 SYGVNS, per germline. The V end was cut by 8 bases, the J end by 0 bases, with 14 bases between. This CDR3 is 15 amino acids long.

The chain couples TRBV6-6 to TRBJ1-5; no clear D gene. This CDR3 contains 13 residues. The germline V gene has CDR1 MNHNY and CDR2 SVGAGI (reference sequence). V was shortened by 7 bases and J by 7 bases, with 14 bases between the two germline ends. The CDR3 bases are TGTGCCAGCACCCTGGGCAATTCCCAGCCCCAGCATTTT. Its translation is CASTLGNSQPQHF.